This T cell receptor (beta chain) was identified in a study of T cells in Graves' hyperthyroidism and ophthalmopathy. It was RNA transcripts that yielded the amplified TCR beta CDR3 regions. With the HTBI primer set, the TCR CDR3 went through a first round of RT-PCR. Each CDR3 protein is one row after TCRdb ran MiXCR on the multiplex PCR reads. Among approximately 590,000 distinct CDR3 sequences, roughly 14% were seen once, and the ten largest hold roughly 7.3%. CDR1 is LNHNV and CDR2 is YYDKDF in the germline V gene (reference sequence). Trimming removed 0 bases at V and 1 base at J, with 12 bases between. There are 17 residues in the CDR3.

The specimen sequenced was blood. This clonotype was sampled from a woman between 25 and 40 years old with Graves' hyperthyroidism. The chain recombines TRBV15 with TRBJ2-2, with D possibly matching TRBD2 (5 bases). DNA of the CDR3: TGTGCCACCAGCAGAGATGGGAGCCAACAGAACACCGGGGAGCTGTTTTTT. Translating gives CATSRDGSQQNTGELFF.